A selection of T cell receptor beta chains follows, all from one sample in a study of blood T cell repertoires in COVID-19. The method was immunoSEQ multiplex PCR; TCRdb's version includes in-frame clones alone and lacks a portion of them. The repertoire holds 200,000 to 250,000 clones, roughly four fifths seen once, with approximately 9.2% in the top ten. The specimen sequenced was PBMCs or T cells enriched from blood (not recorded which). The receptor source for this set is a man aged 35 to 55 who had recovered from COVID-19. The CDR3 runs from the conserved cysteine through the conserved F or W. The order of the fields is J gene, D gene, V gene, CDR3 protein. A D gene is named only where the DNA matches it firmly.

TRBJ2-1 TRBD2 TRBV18 CASSRVPSGIRPYNEQFF
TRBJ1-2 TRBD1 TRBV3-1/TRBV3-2 CASSQKTGGAGGYTF
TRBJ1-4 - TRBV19 CASSKDFNEKLFF
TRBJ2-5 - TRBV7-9 CASSFRYQETQYF
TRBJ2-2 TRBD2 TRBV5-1 CASSGLAGSAGELFF
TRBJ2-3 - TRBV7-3 CASSFTGSGTQYF
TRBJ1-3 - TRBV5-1 CASSSGGTLDTIYF
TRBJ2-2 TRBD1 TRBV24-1 CATSRQGDTGELFF
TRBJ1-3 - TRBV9 CASSPEAGDWRNTIYF
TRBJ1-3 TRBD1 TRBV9 CASSVGQGVNTIYF
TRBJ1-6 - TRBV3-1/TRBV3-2 CASSPGQSSYNSPLHF
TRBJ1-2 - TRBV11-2 CASSLDRTVKPYGYTF
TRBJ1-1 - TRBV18 CASSPSQDRMNTEAFF
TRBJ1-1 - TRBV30 CAWNHYLKVNTEAFF
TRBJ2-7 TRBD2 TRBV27 CASSLSWRGGRYEQYF
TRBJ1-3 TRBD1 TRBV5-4 CASSPGQVGSGNTIYF
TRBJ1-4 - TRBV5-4 CASSLQGWGTNEKLFF
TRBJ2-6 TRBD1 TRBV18 CASSPLRQGTGANVLTF
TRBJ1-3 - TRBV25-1 CASQGTGPGNTIYF
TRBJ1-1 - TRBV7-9 CASSPPGNTEAFF
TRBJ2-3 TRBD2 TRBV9 CASSVVGSGGFTDTQYF
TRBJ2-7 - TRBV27 CASSGLVRNEQYF
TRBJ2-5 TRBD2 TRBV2 CASSKRGAYQETQYF
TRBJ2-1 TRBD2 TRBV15 CATSRDRGLAGVYNEQFF
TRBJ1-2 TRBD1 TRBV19 CASSVTGDSDGYTF
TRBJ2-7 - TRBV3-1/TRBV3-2 CASSQGLAHEQYF
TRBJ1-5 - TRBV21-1 CASSFQRPARAGGQPQHF
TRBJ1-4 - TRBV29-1 CSVVSASLVGGEKLFF
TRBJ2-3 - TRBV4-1 CASSRDQGTDTQYF
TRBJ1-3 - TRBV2 CASSPQGSRSGNTIYF
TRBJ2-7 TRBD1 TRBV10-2 CASSAPGTGGHEQYF
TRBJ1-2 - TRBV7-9 CASSLEARGPDGYTF
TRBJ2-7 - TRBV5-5 CASSTQGPHEQYF
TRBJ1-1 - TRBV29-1 CSGSAGKAEAFF
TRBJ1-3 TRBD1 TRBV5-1 CASSLLGLQGAGNTIYF
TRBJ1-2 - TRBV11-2 CASSPGGFHGYTF
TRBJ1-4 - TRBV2 CASSEDSRRLLFF
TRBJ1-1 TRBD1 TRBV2 CASSGDRGRGTEAFF
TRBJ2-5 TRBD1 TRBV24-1 CATNPGGAGETQYF
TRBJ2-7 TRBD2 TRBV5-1 CASSRTSGSYSYEQYF
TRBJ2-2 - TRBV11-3 CASSGGAYTGELFF
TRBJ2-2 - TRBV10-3 CAISGSHGGNTGELFF
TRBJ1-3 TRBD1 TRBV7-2 CASSLVGTGGNTIYF
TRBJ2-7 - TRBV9 CASSPGGDEQYF
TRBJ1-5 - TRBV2 CASSRDTIANQPQHF
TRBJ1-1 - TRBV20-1 CSASGGGLGAFF
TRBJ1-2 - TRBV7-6 CASSLAGGASANYGYTF
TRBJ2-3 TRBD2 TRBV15 CATSRGSGGEDTQYF
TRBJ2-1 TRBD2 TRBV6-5 CASTIPGLAGGEQFF
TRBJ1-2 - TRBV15 CATSMASYGYTF
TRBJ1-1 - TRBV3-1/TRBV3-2 CASSLRQATNTEAFF
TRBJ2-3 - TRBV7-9 CASSFTADTQYF
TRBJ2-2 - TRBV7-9 CASSREANTGELFF
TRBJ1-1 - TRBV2 CASSVEGNTEAFF
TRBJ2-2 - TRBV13 CASSLEGNTGELFF
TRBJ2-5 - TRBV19 CATAIGGNQETQYF
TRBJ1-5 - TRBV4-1 CASSQGLFRGSNQPQHF